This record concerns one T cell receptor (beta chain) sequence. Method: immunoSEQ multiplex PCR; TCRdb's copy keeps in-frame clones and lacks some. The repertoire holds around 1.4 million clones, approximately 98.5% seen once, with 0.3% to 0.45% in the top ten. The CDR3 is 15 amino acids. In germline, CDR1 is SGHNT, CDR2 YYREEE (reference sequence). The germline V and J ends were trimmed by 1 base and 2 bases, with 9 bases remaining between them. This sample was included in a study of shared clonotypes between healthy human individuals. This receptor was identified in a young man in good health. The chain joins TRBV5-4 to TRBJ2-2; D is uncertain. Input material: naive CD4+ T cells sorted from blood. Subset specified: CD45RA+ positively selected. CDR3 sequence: CASSLSRPNTGELFF. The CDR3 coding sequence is TGTGCCAGCAGCTTGAGTCGGCCAAACACCGGGGAGCTGTTTTTT. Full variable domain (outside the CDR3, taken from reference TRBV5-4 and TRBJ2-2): ETGVTQSPTHLIKTRGQQVTLRCSSQSGHNTVSWYQQALGQGPQFIFQYYREEENGRGNFPPRFSGLQFPNYSSELNVNALELDDSALYLCASSLSRPNTGELFFGEGSRLTVL.